The sequence of this T cell receptor (beta chain) was determined in a study of OX40 agonist ivuxolimab in advanced cancers. This table comes from immunoSEQ multiplex PCR, and its TCRdb copy is limited to in-frame clones, with some not included. The data show more than 80,000 clones, with 88% seen just once and around 0.78% held by the top ten. CDR3 length equals 17 residues. Germline V gives CDR1 SSHAT, CDR2 FNYEAQ (reference sequence). The V end lost 5 bases, the J end lost 8 bases, and 22 bases lay between the germline ends. The rearrangement links TRBV7-7 to TRBJ2-6; D gene ambiguous. The sequencing used CD4+ or CD8+ T cells sorted from blood, collected in a trial of the OX40 agonist ivuxolimab. The clonotype originates from an adult with an advanced solid tumor such as melanoma, head and neck, liver or kidney cancer. The CDR3 loop is CASSGFWPQSRSNVLTF. The CDR3 DNA is TGTGCCAGCAGCGGGTTTTGGCCACAAAGTCGGTCCAACGTCCTGACTTTC.